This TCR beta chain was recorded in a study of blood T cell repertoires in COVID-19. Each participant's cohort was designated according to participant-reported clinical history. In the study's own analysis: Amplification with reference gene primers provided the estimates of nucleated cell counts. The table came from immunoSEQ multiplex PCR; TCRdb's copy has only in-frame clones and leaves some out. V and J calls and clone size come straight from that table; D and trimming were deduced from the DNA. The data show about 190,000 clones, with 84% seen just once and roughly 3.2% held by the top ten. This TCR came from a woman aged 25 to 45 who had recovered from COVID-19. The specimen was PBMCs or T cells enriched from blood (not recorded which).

The CDR3 DNA is TGTGCCAGCAGCTTAGGGCATTCCCCTACTGAAGCTTTCTTT. Protein product: CASSLGHSPTEAFF. The chain has TRBV11-2 and TRBJ1-1; no firm D call. The CDR3 totals 14 residues. The V and J ends lost 1 base and 5 bases respectively, with 11 bases between them. The germline V gene encodes CDR1 SGHAT and CDR2 FQNNGV.